This T cell receptor (beta chain) was sequenced during a study of identical twins. MiXCR, run by TCRdb on the 5' RACE reads, gives a single entry per CDR3 protein. Among about 920,000 distinct CDR3 sequences listed, approximately 13% were seen once. The CDR3 has 15 residues. The germline gives CDR1 SQVTM, CDR2 ANQGSEA. With 6 bases clipped from V and 7 bases from J, the junction kept 14 bases outside the gene matches. In addition, the sample was reused for a study of yellow fever vaccine responses in identical twins. That paper states: Reportedly, twins showed a vaccine T cell response that looked partly convergent and partly personalized.

Sequenced input: PBMCs. The source is a woman under 30 in good health. V gene TRBV29-1 combines with J gene TRBJ2-2; 7 bases line up with TRBD2. The CDR3 here is CSVLGRGPTVGELFF. The DNA for the CDR3 is TGCAGCGTCCTTGGGAGGGGCCCGACGGTCGGGGAGCTGTTTTTT.